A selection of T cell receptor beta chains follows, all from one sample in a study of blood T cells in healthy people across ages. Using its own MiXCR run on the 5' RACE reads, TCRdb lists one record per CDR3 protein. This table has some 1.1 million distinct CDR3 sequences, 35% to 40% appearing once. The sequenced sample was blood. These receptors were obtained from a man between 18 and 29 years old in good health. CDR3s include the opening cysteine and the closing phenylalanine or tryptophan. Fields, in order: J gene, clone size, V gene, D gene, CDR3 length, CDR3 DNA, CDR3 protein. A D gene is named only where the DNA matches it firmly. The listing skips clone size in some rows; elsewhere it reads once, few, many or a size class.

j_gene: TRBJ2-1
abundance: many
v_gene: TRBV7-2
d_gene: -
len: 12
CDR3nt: TGTGCCAGCAGCTTACATCCTCATGAGCAGTTCTTC
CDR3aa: CASSLHPHEQFF

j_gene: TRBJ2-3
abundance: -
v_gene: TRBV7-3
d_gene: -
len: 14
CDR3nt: TGTGCCAGCAGCTTCGGCAGGGCGGTGGATACGCAGTATTTT
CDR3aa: CASSFGRAVDTQYF

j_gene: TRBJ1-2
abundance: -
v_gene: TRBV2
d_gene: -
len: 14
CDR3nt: TGTGCCAGCAGTGAAGACCCTATGGCTATGGGCTACACCTTC
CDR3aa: CASSEDPMAMGYTF

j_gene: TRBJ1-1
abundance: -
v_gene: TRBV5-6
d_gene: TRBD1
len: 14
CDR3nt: TGTGCCAGCAGCTTGGACAGCCAGGGGGCTGAAGCTTTCTTT
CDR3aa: CASSLDSQGAEAFF

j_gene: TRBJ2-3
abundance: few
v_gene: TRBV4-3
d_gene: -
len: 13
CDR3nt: TGCGCCAGCAGCCAAGATGCGTGGGATACGCAGTATTTT
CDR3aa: CASSQDAWDTQYF

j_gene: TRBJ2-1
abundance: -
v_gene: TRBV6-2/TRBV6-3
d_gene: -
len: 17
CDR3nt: TGTACCAGCAGAGGTGGGGGCGCGGCAAGAGCGCACAATGAGCAGTTCTTC
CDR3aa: CTSRGGGAARAHNEQFF

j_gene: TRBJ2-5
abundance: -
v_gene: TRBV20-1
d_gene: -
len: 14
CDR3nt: TGCAGTGCTAGAGATCTGGGGTCCCAAGAGACCCAGTACTTC
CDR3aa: CSARDLGSQETQYF

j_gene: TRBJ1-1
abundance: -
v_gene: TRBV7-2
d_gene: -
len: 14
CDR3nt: TGTGCCAGCAGCTTAGCAAGATCATACACTGAAGCTTTCTTT
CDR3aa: CASSLARSYTEAFF

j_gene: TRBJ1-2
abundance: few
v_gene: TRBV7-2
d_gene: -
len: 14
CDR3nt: TGTGCCAGCAGCTTAGAAGCGTTCACATATGGCTACACCTTC
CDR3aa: CASSLEAFTYGYTF

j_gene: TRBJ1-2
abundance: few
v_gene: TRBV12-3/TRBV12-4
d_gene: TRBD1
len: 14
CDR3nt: TGTGCCAGCACCTTGCCAGGGGGGTTCAGTGGCTACACCTTC
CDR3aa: CASTLPGGFSGYTF

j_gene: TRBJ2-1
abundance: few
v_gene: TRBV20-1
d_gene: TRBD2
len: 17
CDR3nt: TGCAGTGCTATTCTTCCCCTAGCGGGGGGTTATTACAATGAGCAGTTCTTC
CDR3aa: CSAILPLAGGYYNEQFF

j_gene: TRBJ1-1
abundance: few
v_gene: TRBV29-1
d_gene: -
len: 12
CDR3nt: TGCAGCGTTGAAGATCGGCAGAGTGAAGCTTTCTTT
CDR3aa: CSVEDRQSEAFF

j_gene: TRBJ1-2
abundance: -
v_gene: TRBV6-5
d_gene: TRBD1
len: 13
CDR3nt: TGTGCCAGCAGGAGGACAGGGGTCTATGGCTACACCTTC
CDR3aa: CASRRTGVYGYTF

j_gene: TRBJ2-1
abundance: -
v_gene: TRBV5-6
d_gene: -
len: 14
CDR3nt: TGTGCCAGCAGCTTGGGACAGTCGACGAATGAGCAGTTCTTC
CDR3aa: CASSLGQSTNEQFF